The 23 T cell receptor beta chains below come from one sample, sequenced in a study of PD-1 and CTLA-4 blockade in melanoma (dated by TCRdb to the early 2020s). The protocol used for the library was the immunoSEQ multiplex PCR assay. TCRdb holds this immuneACCESS table with in-frame rearrangements only. Some clones are missing; in checked studies, unresolved V genes explain under half, and the rest has no known cause. The sample table shows over 15,000 clones, and roughly 70% are seen once. The ten largest clones represent 13% to 15% of the sample. This specimen consisted of CD8+ T cells from peripheral blood, obtained from a patient given anti-PD-1 treatment. The receptors here all came from a human donor with melanoma.

This clone was recorded a few times. The chain couples TRBV6-5 to TRBJ1-6, with a weak D call TRBD1 (6 bases). The CDR3 consists of 15 residues. Germline lookup yields CDR1 MNHEY and CDR2 SVGAGI. Trimming took off 7 bases at V and 9 bases at J, with 19 bases between the two ends. The CDR3: CASTMGGEGGSPLHF. In nucleotides, the CDR3 is TGTGCCAGCACCATGGGGGGCGAGGGCGGTTCACCCCTCCACTTT.

To note about this clone: At one end the junction does not follow the germline gene, possibly because of a read error. The rearrangement joins TRBV2 to TRBJ2-1; D gene ambiguous. The CDR3 consists of 10 residues. Germline V gives CDR1 SNHLY, CDR2 FYNNEI. The CDR3 DNA sequence: TGTGCCAGCAGCTACTATGAGCAGTTCTTC. Its protein product is CASSYYEQFF. Looking up the rest from reference TRBV2 and TRBJ2-1 gives the full variable domain: EPEVTQTPSHQVTQMGQEVILRCVPISNHLYFYWYRQILGQKVEFLVSFYNNEISEKSEIFDDQFSVERPDGSNFTLKIRSTKLEDSAMYFCASSYYEQFFGPGTRLTVL.

The chain employs TRBV5-1 and TRBJ2-7, with TRBD2 matching over 8 bases. V dropped 0 bases and J dropped 4; count of bases not matched to a gene: 9. The length of the CDR3 is 16 residues. CDR1 SGHRS and CDR2 YFSETQ come from the germline V gene. The CDR3 sequence is CASSLETAGVRYEQYF. As DNA, the CDR3 is TGCGCCAGCAGCTTGGAAACAGCGGGGGTTAGATACGAGCAGTACTTC. The complete variable domain, with remaining parts taken from reference TRBV5-1 and TRBJ2-7, reads KAGVTQTPRYLIKTRGQQVTLSCSPISGHRSVSWYQQTPGQGLQFLFEYFSETQRNKGNFPGRFSGRQFSNSRSEMNVSTLELGDSALYLCASSLETAGVRYEQYFGPGTRLTVT.

The rearrangement links TRBV5-4 to TRBJ2-7, with D uncertain. Germline values: CDR1 SGHNT, CDR2 YYREEE (reference sequence). Trimming removed 2 bases at V and 2 bases at J, with 5 bases between. This CDR3 has 12 amino acids. The CDR3 reads CASSLGTYEQYF. CDR3 DNA: TGTGCCAGCAGCTTAGGCACCTACGAGCAGTACTTC.

This clone turned up a few times. DNA of the CDR3: TGTGCCAGCAGTTACTCGAGTAGCGCTAACTATGGCTACACCTTC. Protein sequence: CASSYSSSANYGYTF. The chain carries TRBV6-5 and TRBJ1-2, with no clear D. There are 15 residues in the CDR3. The V end lost 0 bases, the J end lost 0 bases, and 8 bases lay between the germline ends. Germline values: CDR1 MNHEY, CDR2 SVGAGI.

The rearrangement joins TRBV9 to TRBJ2-3; the match to TRBD2 covers 14 bases. Trimming at V came to 3 bases and at J to 4 bases, leaving 7 bases not matched to a gene. The CDR3 consists of 17 residues. From germline, CDR1 is SGDLS and CDR2 YYNGEE. CDR3 protein: CASSGVGLAGVSDTQYF. CDR3 nucleotides: TGTGCCAGCAGCGGGGTGGGACTAGCGGGAGTTTCAGATACGCAGTATTTT.

The rearrangement links TRBV29-1 to TRBJ2-7; a weak D match, TRBD1 (7 bases). The CDR3 has 14 amino acids. V dropped 7 bases and J dropped 6 bases, with 22 bases sitting between them. Germline V lookup: CDR1 SQVTM, CDR2 ANQGSEA. The CDR3 protein is CSASLGQAGGEQYF. CDR3 bases: TGCAGCGCTAGTTTAGGACAGGCCGGGGGCGAGCAGTACTTC.

The V gene is TRBV29-1, the J gene TRBJ2-7, with D perhaps being TRBD1 or TRBD2 (7 bases each). Germline V gene sequence: CDR1 SQVTM, CDR2 ANQGSEA. This CDR3 is 12 amino acids long. The ends were cut back, 5 bases at V and 4 bases at J, with 12 bases in the middle. The CDR3: CSVPGGGYEQYF. In DNA form, the CDR3 reads TGCAGCGTTCCAGGGGGGGGATACGAGCAGTACTTC.

The chain joins TRBV14 to TRBJ1-3; D gene uncertain. CDR1 is SGHDN and CDR2 is FVKESK in the germline V gene. V was pared by 0 bases and J by 0 bases, with 9 bases between. The CDR3 totals 16 residues. Written as DNA, the CDR3 is TGTGCCAGCAGCCAAGATAGGACCTACTCTGGAAACACCATATATTTT. Encoded protein: CASSQDRTYSGNTIYF.

A few counts support this clone. The rearrangement links TRBV27 to TRBJ1-5; D unclear. The germline V gene has CDR1 MNHEY and CDR2 SMNVEV (reference sequence). This CDR3 is built from 15 residues. V gave up 2 bases and J gave up 1 base, with 9 bases separating them. The CDR3: CASSLGGYSNQPQHF. For the CDR3, the DNA is TGTGCCAGCAGTTTAGGAGGGTACAGCAATCAGCCCCAGCATTTT.

The J gene is TRBJ2-1, the V gene TRBV5-1; 9 bases line up with TRBD2. Germline lookup yields CDR1 SGHRS and CDR2 YFSETQ. This CDR3 has 14 residues. V trimming: 0 bases; J trimming: 6 bases; junction bases outside the gene matches: 1. The CDR3 region has the DNA TGCGCCAGCAGCTTGGAACTAGCGGGCAATGAGCAGTTCTTC. This gives the protein CASSLELAGNEQFF.

This clone has only a few counts. This CDR3 reads CASHPDRYSTPLRFF. Written as DNA, the CDR3 is TGTGCCAGCCACCCGGACAGATACTCCACTCCCTTGCGGTTCTTC. V gene TRBV6-5 combines with J gene TRBJ2-1; possible D gene TRBD1, 6 bases. Germline CDR1 is MNHEY and CDR2 is SVGAGI. Trimming stripped 8 bases from V and 15 bases from J, with 29 bases between. This CDR3 contains 15 residues.

This clone was recorded only once. The J gene is TRBJ1-2, the V gene TRBV7-9, with D hard to call. CDR1 and CDR2 from the germline V gene are SEHNR and FQNEAQ (reference sequence). The V end lost 5 bases, the J end lost 1 base, and 11 bases lay between the germline ends. The CDR3 contains 14 residues. The CDR3 bases are TGTGCCAGCAGCCCAGCCGGGATTAACTATGGCTACACCTTC. It encodes CASSPAGINYGYTF.

This clone was recorded a few times. The rearrangement uses TRBV29-1 and TRBJ2-2; 8 nucleotides match TRBD1. The V segment lost 4 bases and the J segment 8 bases; nucleotides outside the gene matches: 9. CDR3 length equals 14 residues. CDR1 and CDR2 from the germline V gene are SQVTM and ANQGSEA. CDR3 sequence (DNA): TGCAGCGTTGTTGGTCTAACAGGGGGTGGGGAGCTGTTTTTT. Translated: CSVVGLTGGGELFF.

This clone was counted a few times. The gene calls are TRBV27 and TRBJ2-1; D is perhaps TRBD1 (6 bases). The CDR3 is 17 residues long. V was trimmed by 1 base and J by 2 bases, leaving 15 bases between them. In germline, CDR1 is MNHEY, CDR2 SMNVEV (reference sequence). The CDR3: CASSLWGQGVPYNEQFF. CDR3 in DNA: TGTGCCAGCAGTTTATGGGGGCAAGGCGTGCCCTACAATGAGCAGTTCTTC.

This clone was detected only a few times. The genes are TRBV29-1 and TRBJ2-1; no reliable D call. The CDR3 has 14 amino acids. Trimming pared 2 bases from V and 8 bases from J, leaving 16 bases between. CDR1 is SQVTM, CDR2 ANQGSEA, per germline. CDR3 DNA: TGCAGCGTTGAACTGAAGCAGCTCGTTTATGAGCAGTTCTTC. Translated: CSVELKQLVYEQFF.

This chain connects TRBV19 to TRBJ2-1, with 10 bases aligning to TRBD1. The CDR3 has 20 residues. Germline V gene sequence: CDR1 LNHDA, CDR2 SQIVND (reference sequence). Trimming cost V 6 bases and J 8 bases; bases outside gene matches: 25. The CDR3 DNA sequence: TGTGCCAGTAGCTATCAATTGACAGGGGGCGAGGGATCGGTCTGGGATGAGCAGTTCTTC. It is translated as CASSYQLTGGEGSVWDEQFF.

The sample holds a few counts of this clone. The V and J genes are TRBV19 and TRBJ2-7, with 7 bases lining up with TRBD1. This CDR3 has 15 amino acids. V lost 7 bases and J lost 0; bases outside the gene matches: 9. Germline loops: CDR1 LNHDA, CDR2 SQIVND (reference sequence). The DNA of the CDR3 is TGTGCCAGTACACCCGGGACAGCAAGCTCCTACGAGCAGTACTTC. It yields the protein CASTPGTASSYEQYF.

The CDR3 DNA reads as TGCGCCAGCAGCACCGGGACAGGGGGCAGGAACACTGAAGCTTTCTTT. Protein product: CASSTGTGGRNTEAFF. The chain joins TRBV5-1 to TRBJ1-1; TRBD1 agrees at 12 bases. The CDR3 is 16 amino acids. Germline trimming cut 4 bases from V and 1 base from J; bases unmatched to any gene: 5. Germline values: CDR1 SGHRS, CDR2 YFSETQ.

This sequence joins TRBV9 and TRBJ1-1, with D tentatively TRBD1 (5 bases). The germline V gene has CDR1 SGDLS and CDR2 YYNGEE. The CDR3 is made up of 15 amino acids. The V end lost 2 bases, the J end lost 3 bases, and 14 bases lay between the germline ends. The CDR3 here is CASSVQGVLDTEAFF. CDR3 sequence (DNA): TGTGCCAGCAGCGTTCAGGGTGTATTGGACACTGAAGCTTTCTTT.

The rearrangement links TRBV5-4 to TRBJ1-6; the D gene is possibly TRBD1 (5 bases). The CDR3 length is 14 residues. Germline-derived CDR1 and CDR2 are SGHNT and YYREEE (reference sequence). V was trimmed by 1 base and J by 7 bases, leaving 9 bases between them. The CDR3 nucleotides read TGTGCCAGCAGCTTGACAGGCGACAATTCACCCCTCCACTTT. Its protein is CASSLTGDNSPLHF.

The V and J genes are TRBV4-2 and TRBJ1-5; D unresolved. The germline V and J ends were trimmed by 0 bases and 7 bases, with 10 bases remaining between them. The CDR3 runs 14 residues. CDR1 is LGHNA, CDR2 YNFKEQ, per germline. The CDR3 loop is CASSQEGRWQPQHF. The CDR3 DNA is TGTGCCAGCAGCCAAGAAGGGCGGTGGCAGCCCCAGCATTTT.

J is TRBJ2-1 and V is TRBV11-2; a possible D gene is TRBD2 (7 bases). From germline, CDR1 is SGHAT and CDR2 FQNNGV. V was pared by 1 base and J by 7 bases, with 11 bases between. This CDR3 spans 14 amino acids. CDR3 bases: TGTGCCAGCAGCTTAGGGGGAGGGGGAAATGAGCAGTTCTTC. Translated, it gives CASSLGGGGNEQFF.